These 30 T cell receptor beta chains came from one sample sequenced in a study of cytomegalovirus exposure and HLA in healthy donors. Researchers ran the PCR with 60 Vbeta and 13 Jbeta primers. The data were produced by immunoSEQ multiplex PCR, yet TCRdb's version contains in-frame clones alone and is incomplete. The profile shows approximately 160,000 clones, roughly 79% of them singletons. The material sequenced was PBMCs. Receptor source: a male donor in good health and CMV-seropositive.

J is TRBJ2-3 and V is TRBV6-1; the match to TRBD2 covers 14 bases. The germline CDR1 and CDR2 sequences are MNHNS and SASEGT. J lost 4 bases, V lost 7 bases, and 4 bases had no gene match. This CDR3 region has 15 residues. The CDR3 loop reads CASTETSGGADTQYF. CDR3 in DNA: TGTGCCAGCACCGAGACTAGCGGGGGGGCAGATACGCAGTATTTT.

The rearrangement joins TRBV5-4 to TRBJ1-4; D ambiguous. Germline V CDR1 and CDR2: SGHNT, YYREEE (reference sequence). The CDR3 totals 11 residues. V gave up 3 bases and J gave up 10 bases, with 7 bases separating them. The CDR3 is CASSSSGKLFF. CDR3 DNA sequence: TGTGCCAGCAGCTCCAGCGGAAAACTGTTTTTT.

The sample holds one count of this clone. The CDR3 nucleotides read TGTGCCAGCAGTGACCCGGGGATCCCTAACACTGAAGCTTTCTTT. It specifies CASSDPGIPNTEAFF. The chain recombines TRBV9 with TRBJ1-1, with D uncertain. Trimming removed 5 bases at V and 2 bases at J, with 16 bases between. The CDR3 has 15 amino acids. The germline V gene has CDR1 SGDLS and CDR2 YYNGEE.

This clone appeared a single time. The chain carries TRBV7-9 and TRBJ1-4; 8 bases agree with TRBD1. Germline V lookup: CDR1 SEHNR, CDR2 FQNEAQ (reference sequence). V shed 5 bases and J 4 bases; nucleotides not matched to a gene: 9. CDR3 length equals 16 residues. The CDR3 coding sequence is TGTGCCAGCAGCCCAGGGGGCACAGGGATTAATGAAAAACTGTTTTTT. Translating gives CASSPGGTGINEKLFF.

The chain couples TRBV4-2 to TRBJ1-6; D possibly corresponds to TRBD1 (6 bases). CDR3 length: 16 residues. Germline V gene data show CDR1 as LGHNA and CDR2 as YNFKEQ. The V end lost 5 bases, the J end lost 5 bases, and 16 bases lay between the germline ends. The CDR3 reads CASSLMRTADNSPLHF. CDR3 nucleotides: TGTGCCAGCAGCTTAATGAGGACAGCTGATAATTCACCCCTCCACTTT.

The chain couples TRBV6-6 to TRBJ1-2; 9 bases are shared with TRBD1. Germline V lookup: CDR1 MNHNY, CDR2 SVGAGI (reference sequence). Trimming cost V 7 bases and J 4 bases; bases outside gene matches: 10. The CDR3 has 15 amino acids. DNA of the CDR3: TGTGCCAGCAAGAAAAATTGGGACAGGGCCTATGGCTACACCTTC. It translates to CASKKNWDRAYGYTF.

The chain employs TRBV27 and TRBJ2-3; TRBD2 matches 7 bases. V shed 5 bases, J shed 6 bases, and the junction held 26 bases outside the gene matches. There are 20 residues in the CDR3. Germline V gives CDR1 MNHEY, CDR2 SMNVEV (reference sequence). For the CDR3, the DNA is TGTGCCAGCAGTCCAATTATGGGGAGGGCCCCGGATGAGTGGATGGATACGCAGTATTTT. Its protein is CASSPIMGRAPDEWMDTQYF.

CDR3 loop: CASSRDRGIDGYTF. CDR3 DNA: TGTGCCAGCAGCCGTGACAGGGGAATAGATGGCTACACCTTC. V and J are TRBV7-9 and TRBJ1-2, with 8 positions matching TRBD1. Germline V lookup: CDR1 SEHNR, CDR2 FQNEAQ (reference sequence). J was trimmed by 6 bases and V by 5 bases; bases with no gene match: 8. The CDR3 contains 14 residues.

The chain couples TRBV18 to TRBJ1-5; D call uncertain. The CDR3 consists of 14 residues. Germline V gives CDR1 KGHSH, CDR2 LQKENI. The ends were cut back, 2 bases at V and 1 base at J, with 6 bases in the middle. The CDR3 region is CASSPSGSNQPQHF. CDR3 DNA: TGTGCCAGCTCACCATCGGGGAGCAATCAGCCCCAGCATTTT.

This clone was counted a few times. The identical CDR3 is also encoded by other nucleotide sequences in the sample. This sequence joins TRBV7-9 and TRBJ1-1; D remains ambiguous. The CDR3 is 13 amino acids. The ends were cut back, 3 bases at V and 1 base at J, with 6 bases in the middle. The V gene's germline CDR1 is SEHNR and CDR2 FQNEAQ (reference sequence). The CDR3, as DNA: TGTGCCAGCAGCTTGTCAGGGAACACTGAAGCTTTCTTT. Its translation is CASSLSGNTEAFF.

The chain links TRBV30 to TRBJ1-2, with D possibly being TRBD1 (5 bases). CDR1 GTSNPN and CDR2 SVGIG come from the germline V gene (reference sequence). V was trimmed by 7 bases and J by 4 bases, leaving 16 bases between them. The CDR3 is made up of 13 amino acids. The CDR3 bases are TGTGCCTCCGGGGGGGGTGGACTCTATGGCTACACCTTC. This codes for CASGGGGLYGYTF.

The chain joins TRBV6-5 to TRBJ1-2, with TRBD1 matching over 9 bases. This CDR3 has 16 amino acids. The germline gives CDR1 MNHEY, CDR2 SVGAGI. The ends lost 2 bases at V and 2 bases at J; junction bases unmatched: 6. This chain's CDR3 is CASSYQRDRDNYGYTF. DNA for the CDR3: TGTGCCAGCAGTTACCAGAGGGACAGGGACAACTATGGCTACACCTTC.

The chain couples TRBV30 to TRBJ1-2; D might be TRBD1 (6 bases). V was clipped by 2 bases and J by 0 bases, with 19 bases between them. The CDR3 covers 17 residues. CDR1 is GTSNPN and CDR2 is SVGIG in the germline V gene (reference sequence). CDR3 sequence (DNA): TGTGCCTGGAGTTCCAAGGGCGGGGGGCTAGCTAACTATGGCTACACCTTC. This gives the protein CAWSSKGGGLANYGYTF.

The chain has TRBV7-2 and TRBJ1-2; D is uncertain. The germline gives CDR1 SGHTA, CDR2 FQGNSA. The CDR3 has 14 amino acids. Trimming removed 3 bases from V and 7 bases from J, with 15 bases in between. CDR3 DNA sequence: TGTGCCAGCAGCTTGAACAGTGACGAGGGTGGCTACACCTTC. Translated: CASSLNSDEGGYTF.

The chain carries TRBV30 and TRBJ1-5; maybe TRBD1 (5 bases). The germline V and J ends were trimmed by 5 bases and 3 bases, with 11 bases remaining between them. The CDR3 runs to 13 residues. Germline CDR1 reads GTSNPN; CDR2 reads SVGIG (reference sequence). CDR3 coding DNA: TGTGCCTGGGCCGACAGTCCCAATCAGCCCCAGCATTTT. Encoded protein: CAWADSPNQPQHF.

This clone showed up just a few times. This chain connects TRBV5-1 to TRBJ1-4, with D perhaps TRBD1 (6 bases). This CDR3 contains 16 residues. Germline values: CDR1 SGHRS, CDR2 YFSETQ. V lost 1 base and J 0 bases, leaving 10 bases between the germline ends. CDR3 DNA: TGCGCCAGCAGCTTGAGAGGGGGAGCAACTAATGAAAAACTGTTTTTT. Protein: CASSLRGGATNEKLFF.

The chain uses TRBV18 and TRBJ2-7; TRBD2 aligns across 9 bases. Trimming cost V 4 bases and J 2 bases; bases outside gene matches: 6. CDR3 length equals 15 residues. Looked up from germline, CDR1 is KGHSH and CDR2 is LQKENI. The CDR3 nucleotides read TGTGCCAGCTCACTGGGAGCGGGGGGAACCTACGAGCAGTACTTC. This codes for CASSLGAGGTYEQYF.

The rearrangement uses TRBV10-3 and TRBJ2-3; 9 nucleotides agree with TRBD1. The CDR3 extends over 14 amino acids. The V gene's germline CDR1 is ENHRY and CDR2 SYGVKD. V shed 4 bases, J shed 5 bases, and the junction held 4 bases outside the gene matches. CDR3 bases: TGTGCCATCAGTGCCGACAGGGGGGGAGATACGCAGTATTTT. This gives the protein CAISADRGGDTQYF.

This clone was seen more than once but under ten times. This chain links TRBV9 with TRBJ1-5; D unclear. The germline CDR1 and CDR2 sequences are SGDLS and YYNGEE. Trimming cost V 0 bases and J 3 bases, with 7 bases left between them. The CDR3 totals 14 residues. CDR3 sequence: CASSVGQINQPQHF. In nucleotides, the CDR3 is TGTGCCAGCAGCGTAGGGCAAATCAATCAGCCCCAGCATTTT.

The V call is TRBV15, the J call TRBJ1-2, with 8 bases identical to TRBD1. From germline, CDR1 is LNHNV and CDR2 YYDKDF (reference sequence). The CDR3 has 15 amino acids. Unmatched junction bases numbered 6, after V lost 1 base and J lost 5 bases. As DNA, the CDR3 is TGTGCCACCAGCAGAGGGACAGGGCGGGAATATGGCTACACCTTC. Protein product: CATSRGTGREYGYTF.

The chain is built from TRBV4-3 and TRBJ2-7; weak D call: TRBD1 (6 bases). V was trimmed by 4 bases and J by 1 base, leaving 11 bases between them. CDR1 LGHNA and CDR2 YSLEER come from the germline V gene. The CDR3 sequence is 14 residues long. The CDR3 DNA reads as TGCGCCAGCAGCCCGGAAGGGGGATCCTACGAGCAGTACTTC. Translation gives CASSPEGGSYEQYF.

This clone turned up a few times. This chain connects TRBV6-5 to TRBJ1-6; possibly TRBD1 for D (6 bases). The CDR3 contains 14 residues. Germline CDR1 and CDR2: MNHEY and SVGAGI. The V end was cut by 5 bases, the J end by 7 bases, with 12 bases between. The CDR3 sequence is CASSTGTTNSPLHF. In nucleotides, the CDR3 is TGTGCCAGCAGTACCGGGACAACAAATTCACCCCTCCACTTT.

This clone has just one count. Germline and junction disagree at one end, which may indicate a read error. This chain uses TRBV7-9 with TRBJ2-1; 10 bases are shared with TRBD1. The V gene's germline CDR1 is SEHNR and CDR2 FQNEAQ (reference sequence). The CDR3 runs to 19 residues. The CDR3 nucleotides read TGTTCCAGCAGCCGGGACAGGGGTTTACGGGGGGTTAACTACAATGAGCAGTTCTTC. Protein: CSSSRDRGLRGVNYNEQFF.

The chain joins TRBV6-1 to TRBJ1-1, with 12 nucleotides matching TRBD1. The CDR3 extends over 16 amino acids. J lost 2 bases, V lost 2 bases, and 3 bases had no gene match. The germline V gene encodes CDR1 MNHNS and CDR2 SASEGT. In nucleotides, the CDR3 is TGTGCCAGCAGTGAAATGGGGACAGGGGGCAACACTGAAGCTTTCTTT. Its protein product is CASSEMGTGGNTEAFF.

This clone was detected a few times. This chain joins TRBV5-4 and TRBJ1-2; D remains ambiguous. Trimming took 5 bases from V and 4 from J, leaving 18 bases between them. The CDR3 spans 15 residues. The germline gives CDR1 SGHNT, CDR2 YYREEE (reference sequence). CDR3: CASRPGEGVGYGYTF. The CDR3 DNA reads TGTGCCAGCAGACCTGGGGAGGGCGTTGGCTATGGCTACACCTTC.

Concerning this clone: The same CDR3 can be traced to other DNA sequences in this sample. The chain has TRBV9 and TRBJ1-1; weak D call: TRBD1 (5 bases). The CDR3 has 15 amino acids. Trimming shortened V by 4 bases and J by 1 base, and 14 bases separated the two germline ends. Germline loops: CDR1 SGDLS, CDR2 YYNGEE. The CDR3 region is CASSPGGAWNTEAFF. The CDR3 DNA reads as TGTGCCAGCAGCCCTGGAGGGGCCTGGAACACTGAAGCTTTCTTT.

CDR3 DNA sequence: TGTGCCAGCAGCGGGGGACTAGCGGGGGGATACCAAGAGACCCAGTACTTC. Amino acids: CASSGGLAGGYQETQYF. V and J are TRBV5-6 and TRBJ2-5, with 15 bases fitting TRBD2. Germline V gene lookup returns CDR1 SGHDT and CDR2 YYEEEE. The CDR3 totals 17 residues. V shed 4 bases, J shed 0 bases, and the junction held 4 bases outside the gene matches.

J is TRBJ2-5 and V is TRBV11-2, with 8 positions matching TRBD1. J gave up 5 bases and V 5 bases, and 7 bases lay outside the gene matches. Germline values: CDR1 SGHAT, CDR2 FQNNGV. The CDR3 runs 14 residues. The CDR3 here is CASSGQGERETQYF. The CDR3 nucleotides read TGTGCCAGCAGCGGACAGGGTGAGAGGGAGACCCAGTACTTC.

J is TRBJ2-7 and V is TRBV30; 7 bases align to TRBD1. Germline trimming cut 2 bases from V and 3 bases from J; bases unmatched to any gene: 4. CDR3 length: 13 residues. Germline lookup yields CDR1 GTSNPN and CDR2 SVGIG (reference sequence). This chain's CDR3 is CAWSIGTVYEQYF. As DNA, the CDR3 is TGTGCCTGGAGTATCGGGACAGTCTACGAGCAGTACTTC.

The rearrangement links TRBV15 to TRBJ1-1, with no clear D. V was cut by 1 base and J by 4 bases, with 7 bases left in between. The germline gives CDR1 LNHNV, CDR2 YYDKDF (reference sequence). The CDR3 loop spans 13 amino acids. CDR3 amino acids: CATSRAGGTEAFF. For the CDR3, the DNA is TGTGCCACCAGCAGAGCAGGAGGCACTGAAGCTTTCTTT.